This T cell receptor beta chain was found in a study of a mutant IDH1 vaccine in newly diagnosed glioma. The wider study: The therapy given earlier, which was standard therapy, consisted of radiotherapy, temozolomide, or both, and most of the patients received both.

A single count supports this clone. Its antigen is unidentified. Study-level points and caveats: The authors found pseudoprogression apparently unrelated to changes in top peripheral T cell clonotypes.

Sample time point: week 35, safety follow-up. Alongside topical imiquimod, each dose of vaccine comprised 300 ug of mutant IDH1 20-mer peptide. Eight vaccinations reached patients in weeks 1, 3, 5, 7, 11, 15, 19 and 23. Data came from immunoSEQ multiplex PCR; TCRdb stores just in-frame clones and leaves some out. The sample comprises tens of thousands of clones, 84% of which are singletons, and around 12% rests with the top ten. The CDR3 extends over 16 amino acids. Germline values: CDR1 MGHRA, CDR2 YSYEKL. V lost 0 bases and J lost 2, with 12 bases in between. The gene calls are TRBV4-1 and TRBJ2-3; possibly TRBD1 for D (5 bases). The clonotype comes from a man younger than 35 with glioma. Sequencing used PBMCs, obtained from a glioma patient whose treatment included an IDH1 peptide vaccine. The CDR3 is CASSQDTREHTDTQYF. The CDR3, as DNA: TGCGCCAGCAGCCAAGATACCAGGGAACACACAGATACGCAGTATTTT.